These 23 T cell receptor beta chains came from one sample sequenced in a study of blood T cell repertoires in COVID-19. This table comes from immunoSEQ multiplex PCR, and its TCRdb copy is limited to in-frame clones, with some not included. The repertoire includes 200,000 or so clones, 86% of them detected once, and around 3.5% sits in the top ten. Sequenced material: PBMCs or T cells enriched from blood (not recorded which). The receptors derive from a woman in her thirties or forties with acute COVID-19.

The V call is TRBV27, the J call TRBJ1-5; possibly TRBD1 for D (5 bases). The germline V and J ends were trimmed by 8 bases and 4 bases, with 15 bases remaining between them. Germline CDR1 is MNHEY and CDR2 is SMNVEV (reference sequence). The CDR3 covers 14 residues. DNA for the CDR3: TGTGCCAGCGGCCGGTGGGGCCTGAATCAGCCCCAGCATTTT. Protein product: CASGRWGLNQPQHF.

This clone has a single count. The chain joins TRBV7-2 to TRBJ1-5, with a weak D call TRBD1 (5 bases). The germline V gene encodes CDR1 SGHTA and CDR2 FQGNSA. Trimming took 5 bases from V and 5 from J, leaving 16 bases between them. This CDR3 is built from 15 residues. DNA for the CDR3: TGTGCCAGCAGCCCATCATCAAGCAGGGATCAGCCCCAGCATTTT. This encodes CASSPSSSRDQPQHF.

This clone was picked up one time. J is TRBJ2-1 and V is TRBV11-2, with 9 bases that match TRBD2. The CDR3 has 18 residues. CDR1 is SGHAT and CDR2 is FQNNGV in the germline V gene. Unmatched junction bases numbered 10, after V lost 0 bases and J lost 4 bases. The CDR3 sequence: CASSLDNGRGGDYNEQFF. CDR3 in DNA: TGTGCCAGCAGCTTAGATAACGGTCGCGGGGGGGATTACAATGAGCAGTTCTTC.

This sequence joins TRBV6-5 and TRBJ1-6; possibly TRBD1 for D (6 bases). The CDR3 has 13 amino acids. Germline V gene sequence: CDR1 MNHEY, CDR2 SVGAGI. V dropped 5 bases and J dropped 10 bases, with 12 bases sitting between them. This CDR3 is CASSNRAKSPLHF. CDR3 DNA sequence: TGTGCCAGCAGTAACAGGGCAAAATCACCCCTCCACTTT.

The CDR3, as DNA: TGTGCCAGCAGTTCCTGGACAGGGAAGAATGGCTACACCTTC. Its protein product is CASSSWTGKNGYTF. The chain uses TRBV6-5 and TRBJ1-2, with 8 bases aligning to TRBD1. V dropped 4 bases and J dropped 6; count of bases not matched to a gene: 7. Germline CDR1 is MNHEY and CDR2 is SVGAGI. The CDR3 extends over 14 amino acids.

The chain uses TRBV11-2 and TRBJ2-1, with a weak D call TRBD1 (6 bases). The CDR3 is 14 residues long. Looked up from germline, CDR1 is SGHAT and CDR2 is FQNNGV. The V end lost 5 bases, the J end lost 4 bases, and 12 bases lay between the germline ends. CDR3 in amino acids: CASSKNRDYNEQFF. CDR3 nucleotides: TGTGCCAGCAGCAAAAACAGGGATTACAATGAGCAGTTCTTC.

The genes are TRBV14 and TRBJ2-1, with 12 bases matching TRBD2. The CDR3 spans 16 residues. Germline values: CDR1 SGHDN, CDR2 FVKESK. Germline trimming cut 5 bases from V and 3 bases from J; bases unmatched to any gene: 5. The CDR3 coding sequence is TGTGCCAGCAGCTCGACTAGCGGGGGACTCTACAATGAGCAGTTCTTC. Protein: CASSSTSGGLYNEQFF. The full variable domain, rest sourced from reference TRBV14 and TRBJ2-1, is EAGVTQFPSHSVIEKGQTVTLRCDPISGHDNLYWYRRVMGKEIKFLLHFVKESKQDESGMPNNRFLAERTGGTYSTLKVQPAELEDSGVYFCASSSTSGGLYNEQFFGPGTRLTVL.

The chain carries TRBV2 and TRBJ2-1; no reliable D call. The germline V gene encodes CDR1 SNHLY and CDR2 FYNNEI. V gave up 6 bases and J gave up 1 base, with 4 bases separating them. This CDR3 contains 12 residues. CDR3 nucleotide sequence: TGTGCCAGCAGGGCTTCCTACAATGAGCAGTTCTTC. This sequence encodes CASRASYNEQFF.

CDR3 nucleotides: TGTGCCAGCAGTTTTAAACCCCGCGAGAGCTACACCTTC. Translated: CASSFKPRESYTF. The chain couples TRBV12-3 or TRBV12-4 to TRBJ1-2; D gene unclear. There are 13 residues in the CDR3. V lost 3 bases and J lost 9, with 14 bases in between.

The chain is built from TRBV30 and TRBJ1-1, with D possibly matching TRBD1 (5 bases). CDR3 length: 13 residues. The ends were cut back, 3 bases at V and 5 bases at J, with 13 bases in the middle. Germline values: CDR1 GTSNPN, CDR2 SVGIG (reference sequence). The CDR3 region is CAWRDNRGTEAFF. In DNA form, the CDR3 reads TGTGCCTGGAGGGACAATCGCGGAACTGAAGCTTTCTTT.

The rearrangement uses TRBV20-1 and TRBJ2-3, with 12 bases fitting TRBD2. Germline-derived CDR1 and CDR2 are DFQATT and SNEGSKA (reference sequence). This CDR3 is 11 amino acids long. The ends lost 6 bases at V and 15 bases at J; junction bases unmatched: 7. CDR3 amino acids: CSALLAGGCYF. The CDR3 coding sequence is TGCAGTGCCCTTCTAGCGGGGGGGTGTTATTTT.

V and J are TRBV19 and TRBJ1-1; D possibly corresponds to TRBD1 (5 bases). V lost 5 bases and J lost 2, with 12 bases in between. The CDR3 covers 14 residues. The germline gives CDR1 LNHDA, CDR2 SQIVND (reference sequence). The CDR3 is CASSPHDSNTEAFF. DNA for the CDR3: TGTGCCAGTAGTCCCCACGACAGCAACACTGAAGCTTTCTTT.

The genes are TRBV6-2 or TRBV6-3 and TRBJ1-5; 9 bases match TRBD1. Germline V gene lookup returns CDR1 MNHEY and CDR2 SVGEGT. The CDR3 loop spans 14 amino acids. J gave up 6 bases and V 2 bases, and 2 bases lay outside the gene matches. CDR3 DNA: TGTGCCAGCAGTTACGTGGACAGGGGTCAGCCCCAGCATTTT. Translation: CASSYVDRGQPQHF.

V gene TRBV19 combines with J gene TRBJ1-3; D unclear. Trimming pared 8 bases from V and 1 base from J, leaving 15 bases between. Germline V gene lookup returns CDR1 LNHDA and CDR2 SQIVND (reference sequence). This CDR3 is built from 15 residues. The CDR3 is CASEPGGSSGNTIYF. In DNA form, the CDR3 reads TGTGCCAGTGAACCCGGCGGAAGTTCTGGAAACACCATATATTTT.

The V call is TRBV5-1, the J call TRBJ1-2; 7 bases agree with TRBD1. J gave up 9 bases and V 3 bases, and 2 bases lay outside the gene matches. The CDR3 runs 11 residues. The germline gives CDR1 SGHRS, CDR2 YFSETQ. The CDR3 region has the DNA TGCGCCAGCAGCTCGGGACAGAGCTACACCTTC. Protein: CASSSGQSYTF.

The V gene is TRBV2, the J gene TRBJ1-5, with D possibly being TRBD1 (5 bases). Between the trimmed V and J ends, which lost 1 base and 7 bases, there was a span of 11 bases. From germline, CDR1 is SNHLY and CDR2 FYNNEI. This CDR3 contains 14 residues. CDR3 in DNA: TGTGCCAGCAGTGAAGTTGGGGGGTTACAGCCCCAGCATTTT. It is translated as CASSEVGGLQPQHF.

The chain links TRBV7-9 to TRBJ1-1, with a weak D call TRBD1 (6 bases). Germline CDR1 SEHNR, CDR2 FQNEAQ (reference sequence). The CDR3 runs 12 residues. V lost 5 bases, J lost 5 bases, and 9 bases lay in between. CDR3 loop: CASSPQGTEAFF. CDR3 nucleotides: TGTGCCAGCAGCCCCCAGGGGACTGAAGCTTTCTTT.

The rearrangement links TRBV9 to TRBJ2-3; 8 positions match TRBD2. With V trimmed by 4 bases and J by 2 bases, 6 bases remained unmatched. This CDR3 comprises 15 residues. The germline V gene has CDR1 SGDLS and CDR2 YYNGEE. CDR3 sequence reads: CASSPGLAVTDTQYF. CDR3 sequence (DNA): TGTGCCAGCAGCCCCGGACTAGCCGTCACAGATACGCAGTATTTT.

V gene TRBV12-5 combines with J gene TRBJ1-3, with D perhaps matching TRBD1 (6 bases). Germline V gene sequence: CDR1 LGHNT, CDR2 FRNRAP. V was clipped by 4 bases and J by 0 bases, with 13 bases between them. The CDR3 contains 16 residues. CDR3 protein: CASGSGPRGSGNTIYF. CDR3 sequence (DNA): TGTGCTAGTGGTTCGGGGCCCAGGGGCTCTGGAAACACCATATATTTT. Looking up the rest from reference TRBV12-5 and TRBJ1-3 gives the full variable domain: DARVTQTPRHKVTEMGQEVTMRCQPILGHNTVFWYRQTMMQGLELLAYFRNRAPLDDSGMPKDRFSAEMPDATLATLKIQPSEPRDSAVYFCASGSGPRGSGNTIYFGEGSWLTVV.

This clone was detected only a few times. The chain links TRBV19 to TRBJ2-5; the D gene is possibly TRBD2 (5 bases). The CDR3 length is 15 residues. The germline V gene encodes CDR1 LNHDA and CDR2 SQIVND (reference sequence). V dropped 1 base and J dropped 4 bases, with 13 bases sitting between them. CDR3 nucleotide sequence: TGTGCCAGTAGTATAGGGGCTAGCTTAGGAGAGACCCAGTACTTC. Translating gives CASSIGASLGETQYF.

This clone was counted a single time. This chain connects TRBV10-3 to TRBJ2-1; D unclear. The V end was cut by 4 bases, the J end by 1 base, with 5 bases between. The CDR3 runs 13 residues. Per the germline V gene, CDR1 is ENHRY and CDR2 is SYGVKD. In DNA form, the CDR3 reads TGTGCCATCAGTGCAGATTCCTACAATGAGCAGTTCTTC. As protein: CAISADSYNEQFF.

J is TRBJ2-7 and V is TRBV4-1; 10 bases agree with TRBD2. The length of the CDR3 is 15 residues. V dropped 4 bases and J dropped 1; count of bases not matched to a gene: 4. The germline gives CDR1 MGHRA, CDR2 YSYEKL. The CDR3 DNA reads TGCGCCAGCAGCCCCATTAGCGGGGGGTCCTACGAGCAGTACTTC. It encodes CASSPISGGSYEQYF.

The CDR3 loop is CASSQEGGLNTEAFF. For the CDR3, the DNA is TGCGCCAGCAGCCAAGAAGGGGGACTGAACACTGAAGCTTTCTTT. V is TRBV4-3 and J is TRBJ1-1; D may be TRBD1 (6 bases). The CDR3 contains 15 residues. The V end lost 0 bases, the J end lost 0 bases, and 8 bases lay between the germline ends. Germline CDR1 LGHNA, CDR2 YSLEER.